The 9 T cell receptor beta chains listed next were all sequenced from one sample in a study of cytomegalovirus exposure and HLA in healthy donors. PCR used 60 Vbeta primers and 13 Jbeta primers. The assay was immunoSEQ multiplex PCR, and TCRdb's table has in-frame clones only and misses some. The sample shows 170,000 or so clones, 60% to 80% of them seen only once. Sequenced: PBMCs. The receptor source for this set is a woman in her 30s in good health and CMV-seronegative.

In nucleotides, the CDR3 is TGTGCCAGCAGTTTAAATGTCCGCAGGGAGACCCAGTACTTC. As protein: CASSLNVRRETQYF. The J gene is TRBJ2-5, the V gene TRBV27, with D hard to call. This CDR3 is built from 14 residues. Germline CDR1 MNHEY, CDR2 SMNVEV (reference sequence). V was clipped by 2 bases and J by 5 bases, with 12 bases between them.

The chain carries TRBV15 and TRBJ1-2; D gene ambiguous. V was clipped by 7 bases and J by 2 bases, with 14 bases between them. CDR3 size: 14 residues. Germline CDR1 is LNHNV and CDR2 is YYDKDF (reference sequence). CDR3 sequence reads: CATTKEGPNYGYTF. The DNA of the CDR3 is TGTGCCACCACCAAGGAGGGTCCCAACTATGGCTACACCTTC. The full variable domain, its missing parts supplied by reference TRBV15 and TRBJ1-2, is DAMVIQNPRYQVTQFGKPVTLSCSQTLNHNVMYWYQQKSSQAPKLLFHYYDKDFNNEADTPDNFQSRRPNTSFCFLDIRSPGLGDTAMYLCATTKEGPNYGYTFGSGTRLTVV.

This clone has just a few counts. The chain uses TRBV19 and TRBJ1-6; D gene unclear. The CDR3 sequence is 12 residues long. The V gene lost 10 bases and the J gene lost 7 bases, with 11 bases spanning the gap. Per germline, CDR1 LNHDA and CDR2 SQIVND (reference sequence). This chain's CDR3 is CATGQVNSPLHF. DNA of the CDR3: TGTGCCACTGGGCAGGTGAATTCACCCCTCCACTTT. The whole variable domain, filled in from reference TRBV19 and TRBJ1-6, reads DGGITQSPKYLFRKEGQNVTLSCEQNLNHDAMYWYRQDPGQGLRLIYYSQIVNDFQKGDIAEGYSVSREKKESFPLTVTSAQKNPTAFYLCATGQVNSPLHFGNGTRLTVT.

The rearrangement links TRBV5-6 to TRBJ2-5; D possibly corresponds to TRBD2 (5 bases). CDR3 size: 15 residues. Trimming stripped 0 bases from V and 2 bases from J, with 11 bases between. Germline V CDR1 and CDR2: SGHDT, YYEEEE. CDR3 nucleotides: TGTGCCAGCAGCTTGGAGCTAGCCCCTCAAGAGACCCAGTACTTC. It encodes CASSLELAPQETQYF. Variable domain in full (rest from reference TRBV5-6 and TRBJ2-5): DAGVTQSPTHLIKTRGQQVTLRCSPKSGHDTVSWYQQALGQGPQFIFQYYEEEERQRGNFPDRFSGHQFPNYSSELNVNALLLGDSALYLCASSLELAPQETQYFGPGTRLLVL.

J is TRBJ1-1 and V is TRBV27; no clear D gene. Germline values: CDR1 MNHEY, CDR2 SMNVEV (reference sequence). Trimming cost V 3 bases and J 8 bases, with 10 bases left between them. The length of the CDR3 is 12 residues. This CDR3 reads CASSFNGREAFF. DNA for the CDR3: TGTGCCAGCAGTTTCAATGGCAGGGAAGCTTTCTTT.

This chain connects TRBV5-1 to TRBJ1-2; D is perhaps TRBD1 (5 bases). This CDR3 has 12 amino acids. Germline V gene data show CDR1 as SGHRS and CDR2 as YFSETQ. Trimming took off 4 bases at V and 9 bases at J, with 13 bases between the two ends. In nucleotides, the CDR3 is TGCGCCAGCAGCGCCCGTGACAGTAGCTACACCTTC. This encodes CASSARDSSYTF.

The V and J genes are TRBV5-5 and TRBJ1-5; the match to TRBD1 covers 8 bases. J lost 0 bases, V lost 3 bases, and 2 bases had no gene match. The CDR3 has 15 residues. Germline V gene sequence: CDR1 SGHKS, CDR2 YYEKEE (reference sequence). CDR3 amino acids: CASSWTGSSNQPQHF. In DNA, the CDR3 is TGTGCCAGCAGCTGGACAGGGTCTAGCAATCAGCCCCAGCATTTT. Drawing the rest from reference TRBV5-5 and TRBJ1-5, the complete variable domain is DAGVTQSPTHLIKTRGQQVTLRCSPISGHKSVSWYQQVLGQGPQFIFQYYEKEERGRGNFPDRFSARQFPNYSSELNVNALLLGDSALYLCASSWTGSSNQPQHFGDGTRLSIL.

The gene calls are TRBV21-1 and TRBJ1-6; TRBD1 reflects the table's D call only, with no check against the DNA. TRBV21-1 is a listed pseudogene. CDR3 length: 15 amino acids. Written as DNA, the CDR3 is TGTGCCAGCAGGGTCATAAGGGGGCTGTGTTCACCCCTCCACTTT. Amino acids: CASRVIRGLCSPLHF.

J is TRBJ1-1 and V is TRBV6-5, with 7 bases lining up with TRBD1. V lost 6 bases, J lost 6 bases, and 7 bases stayed unmatched. Germline assignment: CDR1 MNHEY and CDR2 SVGAGI. This CDR3 is built from 13 residues. As DNA, the CDR3 is TGTGCCAGCAGATCGTACAGGGGCGCTGAAGCTTTCTTT. Amino acids: CASRSYRGAEAFF.